The 17 T cell receptor beta chains reported below all come from one sample, sequenced in a study of blood T cell repertoires in COVID-19. Sequenced by immunoSEQ multiplex PCR; TCRdb stores in-frame clones only, minus some. Here the sample spans 250,000 to 300,000 clones, about 88% being singletons. Sequenced material: PBMCs or T cells enriched from blood (not recorded which). Every receptor here comes from a woman in her 50s who had been exposed to COVID-19.

The rearrangement links TRBV5-5 to TRBJ1-5; 12 bases are shared with TRBD1. The germline CDR1 and CDR2 sequences are SGHKS and YYEKEE (reference sequence). The CDR3 is made up of 15 amino acids. The J segment lost 9 bases and the V segment lost 0 bases, leaving 4 bases of the junction unmatched. The CDR3 reads CASSLEGQGARPQHF. The CDR3 coding sequence is TGTGCCAGCAGCTTGGAGGGACAGGGGGCGAGGCCCCAGCATTTT.

The gene calls are TRBV6-4 and TRBJ1-1, with D hard to call. With 4 bases removed from V and 0 bases from J, the gap between germline ends came to 6 bases. This CDR3 comprises 13 residues. Germline V gene lookup returns CDR1 MRHNA and CDR2 SNTAGT. CDR3 bases: TGTGCCAGCAGTGTCGAGGTGAACACTGAAGCTTTCTTT. As protein: CASSVEVNTEAFF.

The V call is TRBV12-5, the J call TRBJ1-1; 8 bases are a match to TRBD1. Germline V CDR1 and CDR2: LGHNT, FRNRAP. J was trimmed by 4 bases and V by 5 bases; bases with no gene match: 9. CDR3 length equals 15 residues. CDR3 in amino acids: CASGGQGFWGTEAFF. Written as DNA, the CDR3 is TGTGCTAGTGGTGGACAGGGTTTTTGGGGCACTGAAGCTTTCTTT.

This sequence joins TRBV5-1 and TRBJ2-5; no reliable D call. Trimming left V 0 bases short and J 1 base short, with 10 bases between. Germline CDR1 is SGHRS and CDR2 is YFSETQ. CDR3 length: 15 amino acids. The CDR3 protein is CASSLEAYLQETQYF. The CDR3 DNA follows: TGCGCCAGCAGCTTGGAAGCTTACCTCCAAGAGACCCAGTACTTC.

The rearrangement uses TRBV5-4 and TRBJ1-2, with no clear D. Trimming shortened V by 5 bases and J by 1 base, and 15 bases separated the two germline ends. Germline CDR1 SGHNT, CDR2 YYREEE (reference sequence). The CDR3 length is 15 residues. The DNA of the CDR3 is TGTGCCAGCAGTTCACGGTTGGAGAGTAACTATGGCTACACCTTC. Amino acids: CASSSRLESNYGYTF.

The chain couples TRBV12-3 or TRBV12-4 to TRBJ1-1; D remains ambiguous. Trimming cost V 6 bases and J 5 bases, with 13 bases left between them. The CDR3 is 13 amino acids. In nucleotides, the CDR3 is TGTGCCAGCAGGTTTGGTGGGCTGACTGAAGCTTTCTTT. Translation gives CASRFGGLTEAFF.

The V call is TRBV7-2, the J call TRBJ2-3; D possibly corresponds to TRBD1 (6 bases). The length of the CDR3 is 13 residues. Germline V gene data show CDR1 as SGHTA and CDR2 as FQGNSA. V was cut by 7 bases and J by 6 bases, with 14 bases left in between. This CDR3 reads CASKTGQMDTQYF. The CDR3 bases are TGTGCCAGCAAGACAGGCCAAATGGATACGCAGTATTTT.

This chain connects TRBV25-1 to TRBJ1-1; tentatively, D is TRBD1 (6 bases). The CDR3 has 13 amino acids. Trimming shortened V by 7 bases and J by 9 bases, and 18 bases separated the two germline ends. Germline assignment: CDR1 MGHDK and CDR2 SYGVNS. The CDR3: CASIIKGGTQAFF. In DNA, the CDR3 is TGTGCCAGCATTATAAAGGGGGGGACGCAAGCTTTCTTT.

The chain uses TRBV5-6 and TRBJ1-3, with TRBD1 matching 7 bases. Per the germline V gene, CDR1 is SGHDT and CDR2 is YYEEEE. Unmatched junction bases numbered 9, after V lost 3 bases and J lost 3 bases. The CDR3 extends over 16 amino acids. CDR3 sequence: CASSSEKGAYGNTIYF. CDR3 coding DNA: TGTGCCAGCAGCTCCGAAAAGGGGGCTTATGGAAACACCATATATTTT.

V is TRBV2 and J is TRBJ2-2, with 8 nucleotides matching TRBD1. The ends lost 7 bases at V and 1 base at J; junction bases unmatched: 2. Germline V gene data show CDR1 as SNHLY and CDR2 as FYNNEI. This CDR3 has 14 residues. CDR3 DNA: TGTGCCAGCACACAGGGGGGGAACACCGGGGAGCTGTTTTTT. This translates into CASTQGGNTGELFF.

The chain uses TRBV5-1 and TRBJ2-1; 8 bases align to TRBD2. The CDR3 has 12 residues. CDR1 is SGHRS, CDR2 YFSETQ, per germline. Trimming cost V 4 bases and J 15 bases; bases outside gene matches: 9. The CDR3 reads CASSPAGLGSFF. CDR3 DNA: TGCGCCAGCAGCCCAGCGGGACTAGGGTCGTTCTTC.

The sample holds a few counts of this clone. This sequence joins TRBV12-5 and TRBJ2-1; 7 nucleotides line up with TRBD1. The CDR3 loop spans 18 amino acids. V lost 0 bases, J lost 2 bases, and 10 bases stayed unmatched. CDR1 is LGHNT and CDR2 is FRNRAP in the germline V gene. CDR3 DNA: TGTGCTAGTGGTTTGGTAGTCCTTAGCGACAGGGCCTACAATGAGCAGTTCTTC. As protein: CASGLVVLSDRAYNEQFF.

The rearrangement uses TRBV7-3 and TRBJ1-1; D is uncertain. Looked up from germline, CDR1 is SGHTA and CDR2 is FQGTGA. V was trimmed by 5 bases and J by 4 bases, leaving 11 bases between them. The CDR3 totals 13 residues. CDR3 DNA: TGTGCCAGCAGCCCCGGGGATGTCACTGAAGCTTTCTTT. Amino acids: CASSPGDVTEAFF.

The V and J genes are TRBV9 and TRBJ1-2; D not resolved. The V and J ends lost 4 bases and 4 bases respectively, with 14 bases between them. This CDR3 is 14 amino acids long. Germline CDR1 reads SGDLS; CDR2 reads YYNGEE. The CDR3 sequence is CASSFGPKAYGYTF. In DNA, the CDR3 is TGTGCCAGCAGCTTTGGGCCTAAAGCCTATGGCTACACCTTC.

This clone was seen more than once but under ten times. The chain recombines TRBV30 with TRBJ1-2; TRBD1 matches 8 bases. Trimming at V came to 3 bases and at J to 7 bases, leaving 10 bases not matched to a gene. The CDR3 runs 14 residues. The germline V gene has CDR1 GTSNPN and CDR2 SVGIG (reference sequence). The CDR3 bases are TGTGCCTGGAGAAAGGGAGGACAGGGACCTGGCTACACCTTC. Its translation: CAWRKGGQGPGYTF. The whole variable domain, filled in from reference TRBV30 and TRBJ1-2, reads SQTIHQWPATLVQPVGSPLSLECTVEGTSNPNLYWYRQAAGRGLQLLFYSVGIGQISSEVPQNLSASRPQDRQFILSSKKLLLSDSGFYLCAWRKGGQGPGYTFGSGTRLTVV.

This chain links TRBV9 with TRBJ1-3; 8 nucleotides agree with TRBD1. Germline V gene data show CDR1 as SGDLS and CDR2 as YYNGEE. After removal of 4 bases from V and 3 bases from J, the junction contained 15 bases not matched to a gene. This CDR3 contains 18 residues. The CDR3 nucleotides are TGTGCCAGCAGCCCAGGGGGTAATACAGGGGGTATTGGAAACACCATATATTTT. Protein sequence: CASSPGGNTGGIGNTIYF.

DNA of the CDR3: TGTGCCACCAGCGTCGAGGGCATCCCGAACACCGGGGAGCTGTTTTTT. Translation gives CATSVEGIPNTGELFF. This sequence joins TRBV15 and TRBJ2-2; maybe TRBD2 (5 bases). CDR3 size: 16 residues. The V gene's germline CDR1 is LNHNV and CDR2 YYDKDF (reference sequence). Deletions cut 5 bases from V and 0 bases from J, with 13 bases between. Full variable domain (missing parts from reference TRBV15 and TRBJ2-2): DAMVIQNPRYQVTQFGKPVTLSCSQTLNHNVMYWYQQKSSQAPKLLFHYYDKDFNNEADTPDNFQSRRPNTSFCFLDIRSPGLGDTAMYLCATSVEGIPNTGELFFGEGSRLTVL.